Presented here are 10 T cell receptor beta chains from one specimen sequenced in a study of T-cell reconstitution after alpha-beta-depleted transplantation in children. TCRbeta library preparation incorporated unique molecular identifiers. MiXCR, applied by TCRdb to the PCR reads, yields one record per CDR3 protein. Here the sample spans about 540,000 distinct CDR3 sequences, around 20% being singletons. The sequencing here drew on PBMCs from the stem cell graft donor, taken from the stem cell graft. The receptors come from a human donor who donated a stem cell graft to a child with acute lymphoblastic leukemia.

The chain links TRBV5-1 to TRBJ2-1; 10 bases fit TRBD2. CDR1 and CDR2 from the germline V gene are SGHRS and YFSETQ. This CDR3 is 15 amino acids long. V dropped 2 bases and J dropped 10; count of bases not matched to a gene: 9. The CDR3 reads CASSFSTSGHGEQFF. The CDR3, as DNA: TGCGCCAGCAGCTTTTCGACTAGCGGGCATGGGGAGCAGTTCTTC.

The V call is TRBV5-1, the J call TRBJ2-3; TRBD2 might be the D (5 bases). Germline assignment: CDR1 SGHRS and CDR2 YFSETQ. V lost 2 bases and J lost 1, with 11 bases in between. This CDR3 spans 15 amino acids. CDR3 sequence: CASSFFSGGTDTQYF. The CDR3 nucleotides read TGCGCCAGCAGCTTTTTTTCCGGGGGCACAGATACGCAGTATTTT.

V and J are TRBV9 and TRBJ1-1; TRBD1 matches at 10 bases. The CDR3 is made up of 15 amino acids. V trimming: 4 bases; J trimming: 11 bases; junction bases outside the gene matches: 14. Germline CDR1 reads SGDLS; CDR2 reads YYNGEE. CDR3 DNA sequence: TGTGCCAGCAGCCCGAGCGGGACAGGGGAAATCTTTGCTTTCTTT. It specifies CASSPSGTGEIFAFF.

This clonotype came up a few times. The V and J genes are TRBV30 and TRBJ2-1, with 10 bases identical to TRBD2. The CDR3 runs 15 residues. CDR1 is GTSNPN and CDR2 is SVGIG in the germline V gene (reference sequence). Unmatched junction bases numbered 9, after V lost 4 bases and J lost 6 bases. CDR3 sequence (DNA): TGTGCCTGGAATGACGGGACTAGCGCCACCAATGAGCAGTTCTTC. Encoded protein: CAWNDGTSATNEQFF.

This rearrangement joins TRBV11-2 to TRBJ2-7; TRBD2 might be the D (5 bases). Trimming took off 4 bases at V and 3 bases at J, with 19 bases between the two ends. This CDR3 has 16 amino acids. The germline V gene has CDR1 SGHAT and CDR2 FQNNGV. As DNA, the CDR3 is TGTGCCAGCAGCTCGGTTTTGGGAGTGAATTTCTACGAGCAGTACTTC. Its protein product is CASSSVLGVNFYEQYF.

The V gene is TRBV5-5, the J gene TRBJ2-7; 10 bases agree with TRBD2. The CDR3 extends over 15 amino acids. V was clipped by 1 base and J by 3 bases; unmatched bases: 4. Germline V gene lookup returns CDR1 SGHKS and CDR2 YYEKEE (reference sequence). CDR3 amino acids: CASSLSRTSGYEQYF. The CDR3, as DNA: TGTGCCAGCAGCTTGTCGAGGACTAGCGGCTACGAGCAGTACTTC.

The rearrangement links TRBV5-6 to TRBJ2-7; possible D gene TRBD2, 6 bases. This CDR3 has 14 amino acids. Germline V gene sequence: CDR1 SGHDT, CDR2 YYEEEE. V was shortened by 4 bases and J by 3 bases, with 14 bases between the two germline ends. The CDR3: CASSLELGGYEQYF. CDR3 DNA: TGTGCCAGCAGCCTCGAACTGGGGGGCTACGAGCAGTACTTC.

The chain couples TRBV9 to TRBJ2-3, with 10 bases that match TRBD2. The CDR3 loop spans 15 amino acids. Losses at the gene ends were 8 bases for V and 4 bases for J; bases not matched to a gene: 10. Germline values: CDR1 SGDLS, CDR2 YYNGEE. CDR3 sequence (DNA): TGTGCCAGGTCCCTAGCGGGAGCCCGCCCAGATACGCAGTATTTT. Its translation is CARSLAGARPDTQYF.

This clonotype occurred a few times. The chain's CDR3 is CSVGGGLAGASGANVLTF. Here the CDR3 DNA reads TGCAGCGTCGGAGGGGGACTAGCGGGAGCCTCTGGGGCCAACGTCCTGACTTTC. The J gene is TRBJ2-6, the V gene TRBV29-1, with 14 bases aligning to TRBD2. Germline-derived CDR1 and CDR2 are SQVTM and ANQGSEA. V lost 6 bases and J lost 0; bases outside the gene matches: 7. The CDR3 is 18 residues long.

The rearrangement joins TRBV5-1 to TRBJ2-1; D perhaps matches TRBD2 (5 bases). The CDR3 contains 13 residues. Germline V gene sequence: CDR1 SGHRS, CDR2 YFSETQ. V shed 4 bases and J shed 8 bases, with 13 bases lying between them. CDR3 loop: CASSRAGSDEQFF. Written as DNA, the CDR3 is TGCGCCAGCAGCCGGGCGGGTTCCGATGAGCAGTTCTTC. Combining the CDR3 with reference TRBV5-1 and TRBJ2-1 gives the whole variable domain KAGVTQTPRYLIKTRGQQVTLSCSPISGHRSVSWYQQTPGQGLQFLFEYFSETQRNKGNFPGRFSGRQFSNSRSEMNVSTLELGDSALYLCASSRAGSDEQFFGPGTRLTVL.